Following are 17 T cell receptor beta chains from one sample sequenced in a study of CD8 T cells in ankylosing spondylitis. General study points: One TCR beta motif, made up of several highly homologous variants, appeared characteristic of ankylosing spondylitis blood.

No antigen has been assigned to these receptors. Each CDR3 protein is one row after TCRdb ran MiXCR on the 5' RACE reads. The sample yields fewer than 550,000 distinct CDR3 sequences, about 5.7% seen once. The source material was blood, either unsorted or a sorted T cell fraction (not recorded which). The source is a male donor with ankylosing spondylitis.

This clonotype showed up many times. This chain joins TRBV7-2 and TRBJ2-1, with D tentatively TRBD1 or TRBD2 (7 bases each). Trimming stripped 2 bases from V and 6 bases from J, with 14 bases between. This CDR3 contains 15 residues. From germline, CDR1 is SGHTA and CDR2 FQGNSA. In nucleotides, the CDR3 is TGTGCCAGCAGCTTACGGGGGGACAGCCTCAATGAGCAGTTCTTC. Protein product: CASSLRGDSLNEQFF.

At least ten counts were recorded for this clonotype. The chain carries TRBV12-3 or TRBV12-4 and TRBJ2-7; 9 bases map to TRBD2. The CDR3 extends over 15 amino acids. Trimming at V came to 6 bases and at J to 9 bases, leaving 15 bases not matched to a gene. The CDR3 region has the DNA TGTGCCAGCAGCCCCCGACTAGCGGTACAGGATAGGCAGTACTTC. This encodes CASSPRLAVQDRQYF.

The table lists this clonotype with many counts. The rearrangement uses TRBV6-1 and TRBJ2-7; D not resolved. The germline gives CDR1 MNHNS, CDR2 SASEGT. The CDR3 has 14 amino acids. V was shortened by 5 bases and J by 2 bases, with 13 bases between the two germline ends. The CDR3 region is CASSQRVLTYEQYF. The DNA for the CDR3 is TGTGCCAGCAGTCAGCGCGTCCTAACCTACGAGCAGTACTTC.

This clonotype showed up many times. This rearrangement joins TRBV4-3 to TRBJ1-1; D is unclear. CDR3 length: 15 amino acids. V was trimmed by 4 bases and J by 6 bases, leaving 18 bases between them. CDR1 and CDR2 from the germline V gene are LGHNA and YSLEER. This chain's CDR3 is CASSLSTVDPAEAFF. The DNA of the CDR3 is TGCGCCAGCAGCCTTTCTACGGTGGATCCGGCTGAAGCTTTCTTT.

In this sample, this clonotype turned up many times. This chain links TRBV20-1 with TRBJ2-1, with D possibly matching TRBD2 (7 bases). The CDR3 is 14 amino acids. V was trimmed by 8 bases and J by 9 bases, leaving 23 bases between them. Germline CDR1 and CDR2: DFQATT and SNEGSKA (reference sequence). The CDR3 DNA is TGCAGTCCAGGGAGGGGGGCCCTTTATCGTGAGCAGTTCTTC. Protein: CSPGRGALYREQFF.

Ten or more counts support this clonotype. The chain uses TRBV12-3 or TRBV12-4 and TRBJ2-7; D possibly uses TRBD1 or TRBD2 (5 bases each). The CDR3 sequence is 14 residues long. Trimming removed 1 base from V and 4 bases from J, with 11 bases in between. The CDR3 DNA reads as TGTGCCAGCAGTTTAGGGGGCAGCGGTTACGAGCAGTACTTC. This sequence encodes CASSLGGSGYEQYF.

This clonotype was observed at least ten times. CDR3 in amino acids: CASSELGNGYGYTF. DNA for the CDR3: TGTGCCAGCAGTGAATTGGGCAATGGCTATGGCTACACCTTC. This chain joins TRBV25-1 and TRBJ1-2, with D uncertain. The CDR3 extends over 14 amino acids. Germline loops: CDR1 MGHDK, CDR2 SYGVNS. Trimming stripped 1 base from V and 4 bases from J, with 10 bases between.

This clonotype came up many times. The chain links TRBV9 to TRBJ2-7; 8 positions match TRBD1. In germline, CDR1 is SGDLS, CDR2 YYNGEE. V gave up 3 bases and J gave up 1 base; unmatched junction bases: 12. There are 17 residues in the CDR3. The CDR3 loop is CASSARWDRTLSYEQYF. The CDR3 DNA sequence: TGTGCCAGCAGCGCCCGTTGGGACAGGACTCTTTCCTACGAGCAGTACTTC.

In its sample, this clonotype was seen many times. This chain links TRBV7-2 with TRBJ2-5; TRBD2 matches at 8 bases. This CDR3 is built from 16 residues. Looked up from germline, CDR1 is SGHTA and CDR2 is FQGNSA. V lost 1 base, J lost 5 bases, and 9 bases stayed unmatched. The CDR3 DNA sequence: TGTGCCAGCAGCTTAGTAGGACTAGCACTCTGGGAGACCCAGTACTTC. Residues: CASSLVGLALWETQYF.

Ten or more counts support this clonotype. This chain joins TRBV7-2 and TRBJ2-5; 9 bases agree with TRBD1. Germline V gene sequence: CDR1 SGHTA, CDR2 FQGNSA. The CDR3 covers 15 residues. The V gene end was trimmed by 5 bases and the J gene end by 5 bases; junction bases not matched to a gene: 9. The CDR3, as DNA: TGTGCCAGCAGCCTTATGGGACAGGGTTGGGAGACCCAGTACTTC. Protein product: CASSLMGQGWETQYF.

At least ten counts were recorded for this clonotype. The chain uses TRBV10-3 and TRBJ2-7, with a possible D match to TRBD2 (6 bases). Germline values: CDR1 ENHRY, CDR2 SYGVKD. This CDR3 has 13 amino acids. The ends were cut back, 3 bases at V and 6 bases at J, with 12 bases in the middle. This CDR3 is CAISDQQGLEQYF. The CDR3 region has the DNA TGTGCCATCAGTGACCAGCAGGGACTCGAGCAGTACTTC.

This clonotype has ten or more counts. CDR3: CASSSSRGAWQRFF. As DNA, the CDR3 is TGTGCCAGCAGCTCGTCAAGGGGGGCCTGGCAGCGGTTCTTC. The chain is built from TRBV7-9 and TRBJ2-1; tentatively, D is TRBD1 or TRBD2 (6 bases each). The length of the CDR3 is 14 residues. The V gene's germline CDR1 is SEHNR and CDR2 FQNEAQ (reference sequence). V was pared by 4 bases and J by 15 bases, with 22 bases between.

On this clonotype itself: A read error may explain this, as a much larger clone is one base away. V and J are TRBV20-1 and TRBJ2-7; a possible D gene is TRBD1 (5 bases). Germline V lookup: CDR1 DFQATT, CDR2 SNEGSKA (reference sequence). The CDR3 has 12 residues. The CDR3 loop is CRARRQQYEQYF. In DNA form, the CDR3 reads TGCAGAGCTAGAAGACAGCAATACGAGCAGTACTTC.

This clonotype was detected ten times or more. The chain recombines TRBV7-2 with TRBJ2-1; a possible D gene is TRBD1 (6 bases). V was pared by 5 bases and J by 5 bases, with 16 bases between. This CDR3 region has 15 residues. Germline assignment: CDR1 SGHTA and CDR2 FQGNSA. CDR3 amino acids: CASSVRGLGDNEQFF. DNA of the CDR3: TGTGCCAGCAGCGTCAGGGGTCTGGGGGACAATGAGCAGTTCTTC.

This clonotype has at least ten counts. This chain uses TRBV4-3 with TRBJ1-4; D gene ambiguous. Germline V lookup: CDR1 LGHNA, CDR2 YSLEER. The CDR3 is 15 residues long. Trimming took off 0 bases at V and 2 bases at J, with 7 bases between the two ends. The CDR3 DNA follows: TGCGCCAGCAGCCAAGACGGGTCGACTAATGAAAAACTGTTTTTT. It codes for CASSQDGSTNEKLFF.

This clonotype was seen at least ten times. This chain joins TRBV9 and TRBJ2-1; D may be TRBD2 (6 bases). The CDR3 covers 16 residues. With 3 bases removed from V and 7 bases from J, the gap between germline ends came to 20 bases. Germline-derived CDR1 and CDR2 are SGDLS and YYNGEE. CDR3 loop: CASSAGGGRIGNEQFF. CDR3 sequence (DNA): TGTGCCAGCAGCGCAGGTGGAGGGAGAATCGGGAATGAGCAGTTCTTC.

This clonotype was picked up many times. This chain joins TRBV20-1 and TRBJ2-3; 10 bases match TRBD2. The length of the CDR3 is 16 residues. V shed 4 bases, J shed 4 bases, and the junction held 11 bases outside the gene matches. In germline, CDR1 is DFQATT, CDR2 SNEGSKA (reference sequence). CDR3 coding DNA: TGCAGTGCTATATCTCCTAGCGGGAGTTTCGCAGATACGCAGTATTTT. It codes for CSAISPSGSFADTQYF.